This TCR beta chain came from a study of T cells in women clearing cervical HPV infection. This CDR3 is built from 12 residues. The germline gives CDR1 LNHDA, CDR2 SQIVND (reference sequence). TCRdb's copy holds only in-frame clones and misses some; the assay was immunoSEQ multiplex PCR. The sample holds 40,000 to 60,000 clones. With regard to this clone: Sequencing ends 3 residues short of the CDR3 end; the germline J gene provides the rest.

J is TRBJ1-2 and V is TRBV19; unclear D gene. This TCR derives from a woman between 18 and 69 years old with a cervical HPV16 infection that either progressed to CIN3+ or cleared (not recorded which). The source material was blood buffy coat. The part of the CDR3 DNA that was read is TGTGCCAGTAGTATATCGGGTTACGAC. Translated: CASSISGYD. The full CDR3 protein is CASSISGYDYTF. The full variable domain, with the rest looked up from reference TRBV19 and TRBJ1-2, is DGGITQSPKYLFRKEGQNVTLSCEQNLNHDAMYWYRQDPGQGLRLIYYSQIVNDFQKGDIAEGYSVSREKKESFPLTVTSAQKNPTAFYLCASSISGYDYTFGSGTRLTVV.